This T cell receptor (beta chain) came from a study of blood T cell repertoires in COVID-19. Overall study context: Samples taken during acute and convalescent COVID-19 were collected in the United States, Italy and Spain. Sources were T cells, B-cell-depleted T cells, or PBMCs; the material itself was cDNA or gDNA.

Original handling: Counts of nucleated cells, estimated from reference gene primer amplification, were obtained. Produced via immunoSEQ multiplex PCR; TCRdb's table is partial and in-frame only. The V and J calls and the clone size are those of that table, but D and trimming were determined from the DNA. The sample contains 150,000 to 200,000 clones, roughly nine tenths of which appear only once. V was trimmed by 7 bases and J by 2 bases, leaving 12 bases between them. The germline gives CDR1 SNHLY, CDR2 FYNNEI. The CDR3 totals 14 residues. This clonotype originated in a woman in her 30s with active or convalescent COVID-19. The genes are TRBV2 and TRBJ1-5; D gene unclear. The sample comprised peripheral blood. CDR3 in DNA: TGTGCCAGCAAGAGGAGCGGGGGCAATCAGCCCCAGCATTTT. The encoded protein is CASKRSGGNQPQHF. The whole variable domain, remainder taken from reference TRBV2 and TRBJ1-5, is EPEVTQTPSHQVTQMGQEVILRCVPISNHLYFYWYRQILGQKVEFLVSFYNNEISEKSEIFDDQFSVERPDGSNFTLKIRSTKLEDSAMYFCASKRSGGNQPQHFGDGTRLSIL.